A single TCR beta chain is shown here with its context. The sample is drawn from a study of blood T cell repertoires in COVID-19. About the research overall: Donors in the United States, Italy and Spain gave samples during acute or convalescent COVID-19.

Unmatched junction bases numbered 11, after V lost 0 bases and J lost 0 bases. CDR3 length equals 21 residues. The germline CDR1 and CDR2 sequences are MNHEY and SMNVEV (reference sequence). Clones were sequenced by immunoSEQ multiplex PCR, and TCRdb holds only the in-frame ones, with some missing. The profile shows more than 300,000 clones, 85% to 90% of them singletons. The sequenced material came from peripheral blood. This sequence originates from a woman aged 70-85 years with COVID-19, enrolled during active disease. This chain joins TRBV27 and TRBJ2-6; 10 nucleotides align to TRBD1. The CDR3 DNA reads as TGTGCCAGCAGTTTATCGTGGACAGGGGGGCTTCCCGACTCTGGGGCCAACGTCCTGACTTTC. This translates into CASSLSWTGGLPDSGANVLTF.